Shown below are 13 T cell receptor beta chains from a single sample sequenced in a study of long-term antiretroviral therapy in people with HIV. An immunoSEQ assay, version v3.0, was performed at survey level. The assay was immunoSEQ multiplex PCR, and TCRdb's table has in-frame clones only and misses some. The table has 20,000 to 25,000 clones, about 72% seen once. The sequences come from unsorted PBMCs, collected less than 1.8 years before starting antiretroviral therapy. Every receptor here comes from a woman aged 40 to 55 with HIV.

The chain is built from TRBV19 and TRBJ2-7, with TRBD1 as a possible D gene (7 bases). CDR1 LNHDA and CDR2 SQIVND come from the germline V gene (reference sequence). The CDR3 length is 15 residues. V lost 8 bases to trimming and J lost 0 bases, with 17 bases between them. As DNA, the CDR3 is TGTGCCAGTGGGTCGACAGGGACTCACTCCTACGAGCAGTACTTC. Translated: CASGSTGTHSYEQYF.

This chain uses TRBV12-5 with TRBJ2-3; the D gene is possibly TRBD1 (7 bases). Between the trimmed V and J ends, which lost 1 base and 2 bases, there was a span of 16 bases. Per the germline V gene, CDR1 is LGHNT and CDR2 is FRNRAP. The CDR3 extends over 17 amino acids. CDR3 DNA sequence: TGTGCTAGTGGTTTGGCGGGGGACAGCGGACCCACAGATACGCAGTATTTT. It encodes CASGLAGDSGPTDTQYF.

This clone has a handful of counts. V and J are TRBV19 and TRBJ1-5, with D perhaps TRBD1 (5 bases). CDR1 and CDR2 (germline): LNHDA, SQIVND (reference sequence). V dropped 7 bases and J dropped 0 bases, with 10 bases sitting between them. This CDR3 region has 14 residues. The CDR3 nucleotides are TGTGCCAGTAACCTGGGGGGTAGCAATCAGCCCCAGCATTTT. Translation: CASNLGGSNQPQHF.

This clone was recorded a few times. The genes are TRBV5-1 and TRBJ1-3; no firm D call. The V end was cut by 4 bases, the J end by 2 bases, with 10 bases between. Germline assignment: CDR1 SGHRS and CDR2 YFSETQ. The CDR3 extends over 14 amino acids. The CDR3 DNA sequence: TGCGCCAGCAGCCGAGACACCGCTGGAAACACCATATATTTT. The encoded protein is CASSRDTAGNTIYF. Drawing the rest from reference TRBV5-1 and TRBJ1-3, the complete variable domain is KAGVTQTPRYLIKTRGQQVTLSCSPISGHRSVSWYQQTPGQGLQFLFEYFSETQRNKGNFPGRFSGRQFSNSRSEMNVSTLELGDSALYLCASSRDTAGNTIYFGEGSWLTVV.

The chain recombines TRBV5-6 with TRBJ1-2, with 7 nucleotides matching TRBD1. The CDR3 runs to 14 residues. Germline lookup yields CDR1 SGHDT and CDR2 YYEEEE. The trim removed 4 bases at V and 4 bases at J, leaving 7 bases unmatched. CDR3 bases: TGTGCCAGCAGCCCCGGGACAGCGATCTATGGCTACACCTTC. Translation gives CASSPGTAIYGYTF.

The chain recombines TRBV2 with TRBJ1-3; D is ambiguous. Trimming took 7 bases from V and 0 from J, leaving 7 bases between them. There are 13 residues in the CDR3. Germline CDR1 SNHLY, CDR2 FYNNEI. CDR3 in DNA: TGTGCCAGCAACCGGCGCTCTGGAAACACCATATATTTT. This translates into CASNRRSGNTIYF.

V and J are TRBV14 and TRBJ2-3, with TRBD1 as a possible D gene (6 bases). Germline V lookup: CDR1 SGHDN, CDR2 FVKESK. The CDR3 has 17 amino acids. V was trimmed by 2 bases and J by 2 bases, leaving 17 bases between them. CDR3 bases: TGTGCCAGCAGCCAAAAAAAAGGGGGTGCACCCACAGATACGCAGTATTTT. Encoded protein: CASSQKKGGAPTDTQYF.

The V gene is TRBV19, the J gene TRBJ2-2; D might be TRBD1 or TRBD2, each matching 6 bases. The CDR3 extends over 16 amino acids. The V end was cut by 6 bases, the J end by 6 bases, with 20 bases between. Germline loops: CDR1 LNHDA, CDR2 SQIVND (reference sequence). The DNA of the CDR3 is TGTGCCAGTAGGTACGGGGGCGCGATAGGTTCCGGGGAGCTGTTTTTT. Translation gives CASRYGGAIGSGELFF.

The chain couples TRBV30 to TRBJ1-1; TRBD1 is a possible D gene (5 bases). This CDR3 comprises 15 residues. V lost 4 bases, J lost 4 bases, and 19 bases lay in between. CDR1 GTSNPN and CDR2 SVGIG come from the germline V gene (reference sequence). The CDR3 nucleotides are TGTGCCTGGAAGGGTAAGGGGCATGTAGGCACTGAAGCTTTCTTT. Its protein product is CAWKGKGHVGTEAFF. Based on the CDR3 plus reference TRBV30 and TRBJ1-1, the full variable domain is SQTIHQWPATLVQPVGSPLSLECTVEGTSNPNLYWYRQAAGRGLQLLFYSVGIGQISSEVPQNLSASRPQDRQFILSSKKLLLSDSGFYLCAWKGKGHVGTEAFFGQGTRLTVV.

This chain links TRBV6-1 with TRBJ1-4; D is perhaps TRBD1 (5 bases). The CDR3 has 15 amino acids. From germline, CDR1 is MNHNS and CDR2 SASEGT. V lost 0 bases, J lost 7 bases, and 12 bases lay in between. In nucleotides, the CDR3 is TGTGCCAGCAGTGAAGCGCCAGGGTCACGTGAAAAACTGTTTTTT. Translating it yields CASSEAPGSREKLFF.

This sequence joins TRBV7-9 and TRBJ2-1; a weak D match, TRBD2 (6 bases). Germline V CDR1 and CDR2: SEHNR, FQNEAQ (reference sequence). V dropped 4 bases and J dropped 10 bases, with 20 bases sitting between them. There are 15 residues in the CDR3. CDR3 sequence: CASSSFVGGTWEQFF. The CDR3 DNA reads TGTGCCAGCAGCTCCTTCGTTGGGGGGACCTGGGAGCAGTTCTTC.

This chain connects TRBV7-9 to TRBJ2-5; D gene unclear. Germline CDR1 and CDR2: SEHNR and FQNEAQ (reference sequence). V was pared by 6 bases and J by 3 bases, with 14 bases between. CDR3 length: 14 amino acids. CDR3 sequence: CASRNLGQKETQYF. The CDR3 bases are TGTGCCAGCAGGAACTTAGGGCAAAAAGAGACCCAGTACTTC.

The V call is TRBV6-6, the J call TRBJ2-5; tentatively, D is TRBD1 or TRBD2 (6 bases each). V shed 8 bases and J shed 1 base, with 11 bases lying between them. The CDR3 runs to 13 residues. Germline CDR1 MNHNY, CDR2 SVGAGI (reference sequence). The CDR3 sequence is CASSRGVQETQYF. The CDR3 coding sequence is TGTGCCAGCTCGAGGGGGGTCCAAGAGACCCAGTACTTC.